Below, 20 T cell receptor beta chains from the same sample are listed, as sequenced in a study of blood T cell repertoires in COVID-19. The assay was immunoSEQ multiplex PCR, and TCRdb's table has in-frame clones only and misses some. The data contain 400,000 to 450,000 clones, 90% of them singletons. Input material: PBMCs or T cells enriched from blood (not recorded which). These receptor sequences come from a young man who had recovered from COVID-19.

The chain carries TRBV7-2 and TRBJ2-3, with a weak D call TRBD1 (5 bases). CDR1 and CDR2 from the germline V gene are SGHTA and FQGNSA. This CDR3 comprises 15 residues. V shed 1 base and J shed 4 bases, with 12 bases lying between them. For the CDR3, the DNA is TGTGCCAGCAGCTTAGTGGGGCTAGTCGCAGATACGCAGTATTTT. It is translated as CASSLVGLVADTQYF.

In this sample, this clone turned up a few times. This chain connects TRBV12-3 or TRBV12-4 to TRBJ1-1; D perhaps matches TRBD1 (6 bases). V was shortened by 5 bases and J by 8 bases, with 15 bases between the two germline ends. The CDR3 covers 13 residues. The CDR3 region has the DNA TGTGCCAGCAGTACCCGGACAGTTGGGGAAGCTTTCTTT. This gives the protein CASSTRTVGEAFF.

The chain carries TRBV29-1 and TRBJ1-3; D not resolved. Trimming pared 6 bases from V and 8 bases from J, leaving 17 bases between. Germline assignment: CDR1 SQVTM and CDR2 ANQGSEA. The CDR3 extends over 13 amino acids. The DNA of the CDR3 is TGCAGCGTCCGCCTCGGAGTGGCGTACACCATATATTTT. It is translated as CSVRLGVAYTIYF.

The CDR3 DNA sequence: TGTGCCAGCAGCTCGTTGCTAGAGTCGAACACCGGGGAGCTGTTTTTT. This gives the protein CASSSLLESNTGELFF. The chain combines TRBV7-9 with TRBJ2-2; D not certain. CDR1 is SEHNR, CDR2 FQNEAQ, per germline (reference sequence). The length of the CDR3 is 16 residues. V gave up 4 bases and J gave up 0 bases, with 12 bases separating them. Complete variable domain (other parts from reference TRBV7-9 and TRBJ2-2): DTGVSQNPRHKITKRGQNVTFRCDPISEHNRLYWYRQTLGQGPEFLTYFQNEAQLEKSRLLSDRFSAERPKGSFSTLEIQRTEQGDSAMYLCASSSLLESNTGELFFGEGSRLTVL.

This chain joins TRBV11-2 and TRBJ1-2; 10 bases agree with TRBD1. The germline V gene encodes CDR1 SGHAT and CDR2 FQNNGV. The CDR3 sequence is 14 residues long. The junction had 5 bases not matched to a gene; V was cut back by 3 bases and J by 7 bases. CDR3 nucleotide sequence: TGTGCCAGCAGCTTCTTAGGACAGGGGGGTGGCTACACCTTC. It encodes CASSFLGQGGGYTF.

The chain is built from TRBV4-1 and TRBJ2-3; D might be TRBD2 (7 bases). Germline V lookup: CDR1 MGHRA, CDR2 YSYEKL. The V end lost 4 bases, the J end lost 3 bases, and 17 bases lay between the germline ends. This CDR3 comprises 16 residues. CDR3 region: CASSLFGRGPTDTQYF. The CDR3 DNA is TGCGCCAGCAGCCTCTTCGGGCGGGGGCCTACAGATACGCAGTATTTT.

The chain is built from TRBV3-1 (or the pseudogene TRBV3-2) and TRBJ1-5; perhaps TRBD1 as D (5 bases). Germline V gives CDR1 LGHDT, CDR2 YNNKEL (reference sequence). The CDR3 is 16 residues long. V was cut by 3 bases and J by 2 bases, with 14 bases left in between. CDR3 DNA: TGTGCCAGCAGCCATGGGGCTGGAATGGGCAATCAGCCCCAGCATTTT. Translating gives CASSHGAGMGNQPQHF.

CDR3 sequence (DNA): TGTGCCAGCAGTCAGACAGGAAAGGGCTTTTTAGGTCTGTTTTTT. Translating it yields CASSQTGKGFLGLFF. The chain is built from TRBV25-1 and TRBJ1-4, with D perhaps TRBD1 (6 bases). In germline, CDR1 is MGHDK, CDR2 SYGVNS. There are 15 residues in the CDR3. The ends were cut back, 5 bases at V and 14 bases at J, with 24 bases in the middle.

The chain couples TRBV27 to TRBJ2-5; 10 bases line up with TRBD2. Germline CDR1 and CDR2: MNHEY and SMNVEV (reference sequence). This CDR3 comprises 13 residues. Germline trimming cut 8 bases from V and 5 bases from J; bases unmatched to any gene: 5. The CDR3 bases are TGTGCCAGCGGCAGGGGACTAGCGGAGACCCAGTACTTC. Encoded protein: CASGRGLAETQYF.

The rearrangement joins TRBV30 to TRBJ1-6; D is possibly TRBD1 (5 bases). In germline, CDR1 is GTSNPN, CDR2 SVGIG (reference sequence). V shed 8 bases and J shed 4 bases, with 12 bases lying between them. CDR3 length equals 13 residues. CDR3: CAGTQGYNSPLHF. The CDR3 DNA follows: TGTGCCGGGACCCAGGGTTATAATTCACCCCTCCACTTT.

V usage is TRBV19 and J usage is TRBJ1-5; TRBD1 matches 9 bases. The CDR3 is 15 amino acids. The junction had 4 bases not matched to a gene; V was cut back by 4 bases and J by 3 bases. From germline, CDR1 is LNHDA and CDR2 SQIVND (reference sequence). CDR3 loop: CASSTGQGLNQPQHF. Written as DNA, the CDR3 is TGTGCCAGTAGTACGGGACAGGGTCTCAATCAGCCCCAGCATTTT.

The chain couples TRBV29-1 to TRBJ2-7; 11 bases align to TRBD1. Looked up from germline, CDR1 is SQVTM and CDR2 is ANQGSEA. This CDR3 has 14 amino acids. Germline trimming cut 7 bases from V and 8 bases from J; bases unmatched to any gene: 13. CDR3 sequence reads: CSAGQGANYPKQYF. The CDR3 nucleotides are TGCAGCGCCGGACAGGGGGCCAATTATCCGAAGCAGTACTTC.

The chain recombines TRBV7-2 with TRBJ2-7; tentatively, D is TRBD1 (6 bases). The CDR3 length is 16 residues. Deletions cut 5 bases from V and 3 bases from J, with 20 bases between. Germline CDR1 reads SGHTA; CDR2 reads FQGNSA. The chain's CDR3 is CASSPGRQEFDYEQYF. Here the CDR3 DNA reads TGTGCCAGCAGCCCTGGGAGACAGGAATTTGACTACGAGCAGTACTTC.

This sequence joins TRBV3-1 (or the pseudogene TRBV3-2) and TRBJ1-4; 7 bases line up with TRBD1. The CDR3 runs to 16 residues. CDR1 and CDR2 from the germline V gene are LGHDT and YNNKEL (reference sequence). V gave up 5 bases and J gave up 3 bases; unmatched junction bases: 9. CDR3 DNA: TGTGCCAGCAGCGTTACGTGGGACAGCTCTAATGAAAAACTGTTTTTT. This encodes CASSVTWDSSNEKLFF.

Concerning this clone: A read error may account for a junction end that differs from germline. DNA for the CDR3: TGTGCCAGTAGTCTCCGGGGGGTGCCCTCTTTCTTC. It is translated as CASSLRGVPSFF. V and J are TRBV19 and TRBJ1-2; D may be TRBD1 (5 bases). The CDR3 is 12 residues long. The germline V gene encodes CDR1 LNHDA and CDR2 SQIVND (reference sequence).

J is TRBJ2-1 and V is TRBV7-9; maybe TRBD1 (6 bases). Germline values: CDR1 SEHNR, CDR2 FQNEAQ (reference sequence). This CDR3 region has 12 residues. V lost 5 bases and J lost 8, with 10 bases in between. The CDR3 loop is CASSLQGYEQFF. In nucleotides, the CDR3 is TGTGCCAGCAGCCTACAGGGTTATGAGCAGTTCTTC.

The chain has TRBV30 and TRBJ2-1; D possibly corresponds to TRBD2 (6 bases). Trimming took 4 bases from V and 2 from J, leaving 6 bases between them. CDR3 length: 12 amino acids. Germline V gives CDR1 GTSNPN, CDR2 SVGIG (reference sequence). CDR3 sequence: CAWTSAYNEQFF. The CDR3 nucleotides are TGTGCCTGGACTAGCGCCTACAATGAGCAGTTCTTC. The full variable domain, its missing parts supplied by reference TRBV30 and TRBJ2-1, is SQTIHQWPATLVQPVGSPLSLECTVEGTSNPNLYWYRQAAGRGLQLLFYSVGIGQISSEVPQNLSASRPQDRQFILSSKKLLLSDSGFYLCAWTSAYNEQFFGPGTRLTVL.

This clone was found once. Other DNA sequences from this sample encode an identical CDR3 as well. This sequence joins TRBV3-1 (or the pseudogene TRBV3-2) and TRBJ1-1; D is unresolved. Germline values: CDR1 LGHDT, CDR2 YNNKEL (reference sequence). V lost 1 base and J lost 5, with 8 bases in between. The CDR3 runs to 13 residues. The DNA for the CDR3 is TGTGCCAGCAGCCAAGTAAGCGGGACTGAAGCTTTCTTT. Translated: CASSQVSGTEAFF.

The DNA of the CDR3 is TGTGCCAGCAGGGCCGGGTCCGAGGGGGATTCACCCCTCCACTTT. It encodes CASRAGSEGDSPLHF. The V call is TRBV2, the J call TRBJ1-6; D might be TRBD1 (6 bases). V gave up 6 bases and J gave up 8 bases, with 17 bases separating them. This CDR3 has 15 amino acids. Per the germline V gene, CDR1 is SNHLY and CDR2 is FYNNEI. The full variable domain, with the rest looked up from reference TRBV2 and TRBJ1-6, is EPEVTQTPSHQVTQMGQEVILRCVPISNHLYFYWYRQILGQKVEFLVSFYNNEISEKSEIFDDQFSVERPDGSNFTLKIRSTKLEDSAMYFCASRAGSEGDSPLHFGNGTRLTVT.

This clone was counted a single time. The chain carries TRBV5-1 and TRBJ2-7, with D unclear. Deletions cut 0 bases from V and 0 bases from J, with 10 bases between. Germline CDR1 is SGHRS and CDR2 is YFSETQ. The CDR3 spans 15 residues. In DNA, the CDR3 is TGCGCCAGCAGCTTGGGGCCGGAGAGCTCCTACGAGCAGTACTTC. Protein sequence: CASSLGPESSYEQYF.